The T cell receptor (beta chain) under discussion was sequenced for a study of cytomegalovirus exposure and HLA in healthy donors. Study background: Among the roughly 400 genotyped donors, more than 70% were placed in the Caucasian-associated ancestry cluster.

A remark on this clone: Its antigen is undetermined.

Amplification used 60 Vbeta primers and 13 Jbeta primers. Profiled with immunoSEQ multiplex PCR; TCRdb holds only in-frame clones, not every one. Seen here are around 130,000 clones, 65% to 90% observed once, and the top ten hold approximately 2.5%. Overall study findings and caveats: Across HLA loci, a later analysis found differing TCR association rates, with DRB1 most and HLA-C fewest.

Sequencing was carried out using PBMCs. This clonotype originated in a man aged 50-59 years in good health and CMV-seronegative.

CDR3 sequence (DNA): TGCGCCAGCAGCTTGGGGGTAGCAGGCACAGATACGCAGTATTTT. Its protein product is CASSLGVAGTDTQYF. The chain combines TRBV5-1 with TRBJ2-3; no clear D gene. Looked up from germline, CDR1 is SGHRS and CDR2 is YFSETQ. Trimming took 0 bases from V and 1 from J, leaving 9 bases between them. The CDR3 loop spans 15 amino acids.